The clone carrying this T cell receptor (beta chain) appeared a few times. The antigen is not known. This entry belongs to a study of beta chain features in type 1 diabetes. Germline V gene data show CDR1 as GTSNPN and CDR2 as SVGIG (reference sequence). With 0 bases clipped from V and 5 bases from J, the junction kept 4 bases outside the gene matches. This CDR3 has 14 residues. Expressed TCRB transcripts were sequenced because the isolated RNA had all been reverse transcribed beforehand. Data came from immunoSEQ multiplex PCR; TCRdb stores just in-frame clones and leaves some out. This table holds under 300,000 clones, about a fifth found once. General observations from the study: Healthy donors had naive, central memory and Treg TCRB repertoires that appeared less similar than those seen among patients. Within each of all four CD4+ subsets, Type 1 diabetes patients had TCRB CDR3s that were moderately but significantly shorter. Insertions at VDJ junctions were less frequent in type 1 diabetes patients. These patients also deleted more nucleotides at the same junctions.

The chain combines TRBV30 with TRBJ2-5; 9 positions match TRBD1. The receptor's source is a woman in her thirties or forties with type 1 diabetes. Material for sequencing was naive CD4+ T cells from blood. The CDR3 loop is CAWSVDRGWETQYF. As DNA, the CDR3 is TGTGCCTGGAGTGTGGACAGGGGTTGGGAGACCCAGTACTTC. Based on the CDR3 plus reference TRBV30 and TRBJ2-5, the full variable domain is SQTIHQWPATLVQPVGSPLSLECTVEGTSNPNLYWYRQAAGRGLQLLFYSVGIGQISSEVPQNLSASRPQDRQFILSSKKLLLSDSGFYLCAWSVDRGWETQYFGPGTRLLVL.